This TCR beta chain was recovered during a study of identical twins. Whole-study results and caveats: Insertions were fewer in abundant cord blood beta clonotypes, whereas memory repertoires showed none of this pattern. Models underpredicted monozygotic twin sharing of out-of-frame TCR alpha.

TCRdb fed the 5' RACE reads into MiXCR, producing one record per CDR3 protein. The sample gives about 690,000 distinct CDR3 sequences, roughly 6% of which show up once; 1.5% to 2% is in the top ten. A note on this clonotype: Its cognate antigen is unknown.

The specimen was naive T cells sorted from blood. The receptor was derived from a man between 18 and 35 years old in good health.

The chain's CDR3 is CASSLAITSGSNEQFF. As DNA, the CDR3 is TGCGCCAGCAGCTTGGCCATAACTAGCGGGAGCAATGAGCAGTTCTTC. The rearrangement joins TRBV5-1 to TRBJ2-1; 11 bases agree with TRBD2. Trimming at V came to 0 bases and at J to 6 bases, leaving 5 bases not matched to a gene. The germline CDR1 and CDR2 sequences are SGHRS and YFSETQ. The CDR3 length is 16 residues.